Listed here are 2 T cell receptor beta chains from one sample, sequenced in a study of vaccination and CD4 T cells after COVID-19. Documented treatment: roughly 10-day PBMC culture with coronavirus spike peptide pools or control peptides (ViraFEST assay). CD4+ T-cell collection from the unexposed donor predated the COVID-19 pandemic (2011-2018). Their recognized antigens are unknown. Sequence data for DNA of cultured CD4+ T cells were generated by the Oncomine TCR Beta short-read assay. TCRdb ran MiXCR on the PCR reads and lists one entry per CDR3 protein. This sample has roughly 8,400 distinct CDR3 sequences, with 35% to 50% found just once. Input material: CD4+ T cells from blood, cultured in vitro. The receptors come from a human donor in good health.

In this sample, this clonotype is large. The chain combines TRBV20-1 with TRBJ2-2; 9 positions agree with TRBD1. V gave up 6 bases and J gave up 5 bases; unmatched junction bases: 7. The CDR3 is 14 amino acids. CDR1 and CDR2 (germline): DFQATT, SNEGSKA (reference sequence). The CDR3, as DNA: TGCAGTGCCCGTCGGACAGGGGAAACCGGGGAGCTGTTTTTT. Amino acid sequence: CSARRTGETGELFF.

The genes are TRBV27 and TRBJ1-6, with 8 bases that match TRBD1. V shed 5 bases and J 15 bases; nucleotides not matched to a gene: 9. The CDR3 consists of 13 residues. The V gene's germline CDR1 is MNHEY and CDR2 SMNVEV (reference sequence). CDR3 sequence reads: CASSVDDRGVLHF. CDR3 DNA sequence: TGTGCCAGCAGTGTAGACGACAGGGGAGTCCTCCACTTT.